What follows describes a single T cell receptor beta chain. This clone's antigen is unknown. Per-base quality was not reported, and no clone a single base away is much larger than it. The sample comes from a study of tumor-infiltrating lymphocytes in primary liver carcinoma listed by TCRdb under 2017. With respect to the entire study: Of the five patients, three men and two women aged 30 to 69 years, four had hepatocellular carcinoma and one had combined HCC and intrahepatic cholangiocarcinoma. The tumors of the five patients were staged as T1-T3 N0M0, with maximum diameters ranging from about 4 to 11 cm. Roughly 3.5 to 7.13 million productive TCRbeta reads were obtained per sample, and no significant difference in read depth was found between tissue types. TCRbeta repertoire sequencing, expression microarrays and whole-exome sequencing were combined in the study across five regions of each liver tumor, with adjacent normal tissue and blood also included. A total of around 35 specimens from 5 patients went through TCRbeta repertoire sequencing, namely 25 tumor regions, 5 adjacent noncancerous liver tissues and 5 peripheral blood samples. Agilent mRNA microarray profiling was performed on the approximately 25 tumor region samples to relate TCRbeta repertoire diversity to the local molecular phenotype. Reproducibility between technical replicate repertoires was high, with correlation coefficients above 0.98 and mean shared-clone rates roughly 0.91.

Starting from 450 to 500 ng total RNA, TCRbeta-specific cDNA was produced by reverse transcription with a constant-region primer and ProtoScript II reverse transcriptase. The TCRbeta libraries were prepared through three rounds of nested multiplex PCR following a slightly modified ARM-PCR procedure. Each of the first two PCR rounds ran for about 10 cycles and used multiplex TRBV1-TRBV30 forward primers together with a Cbeta reverse primer. A final 25-cycle PCR with Deep VentR polymerase added sample barcodes and Illumina adapters. Amplicons of 200-500 bp were gel-purified with a QIAquick gel extraction kit before sequencing. An Illumina HiSeq 2500 was used to sequence the TCRbeta amplicons with 250-bp paired-end reads. For the original study's pipeline: Quality trimming of reads was performed with Trimmomatic v0.33, and paired reads were merged with FLASH v1.2.11 so that full CDR3 sequences could be recovered. V, D and J germline segments were assigned to the rearranged TCRbeta sequences by MiGEC v1.2.1b. VDJtools v1.0.0 computed clonotype statistics and Shannon-Wiener diversity indices. To reduce sampling bias, subsequent analyses other than the diversity analysis used only the 250 most abundant clonotypes in each sample. TCRdb itself trimmed the public reads at Q25 with fastp, ran MiXCR and retained productive beta chains. Duplicate CDR3 protein sequences are folded into a single record with the most common DNA and genes. The authors' filters were not applied to this entry. In all, the sample holds approximately 120,000 distinct CDR3 sequences, and under 65% of those were seen once. In total, the top ten clones hold roughly 8% of the sample.

The germline V gene encodes CDR1 LNHDA and CDR2 SQIVND (reference sequence). V is reduced by 6 bases and J by 2 bases, leaving a spacing of 8 bases between them. Measured from the cysteine to the phenylalanine, the CDR3 is 14 residues long. CDR3 DNA only is kept here, 42 bases in frame from base 1. Broad study findings and their caveats: Consistent with antigen-driven expansion, pairs of tumor regions showed higher repertoire overlap (mean roughly 36%) than either tumor-adjacent pairs (around 17%) or tumor-blood pairs (approximately 14%). A significantly larger repertoire fraction was made up by the top 250 clones in tumors than in blood (p = 0.039). Just about 8-24% of top clones turned up in all five regions of a tumor, which suggests spatial heterogeneity among tumor-infiltrating T cells. Only the TCR beta chain was sequenced, so true repertoire diversity is likely underestimated because unpaired alpha chains were not captured. Comparison of CD4+ and CD8+ T cell repertoires was precluded by the use of bulk unsorted samples. Only four or five patients were included in the study, and the authors note that the findings should be validated in a larger study.

Total RNA and DNA were co-extracted without cell sorting from around 20-30 mg of bulk tissue using the AllPrep DNA/RNA mini kit. Surgical resection was performed in China between 2015 and 2016 on about five patients with histopathologically diagnosed primary liver carcinoma. Chronic HBV infection was present in the patients, and the patients were treatment-naive at sampling. Each tumor was sampled at five spatially separated regions: the superior, inferior, left-lateral and right-lateral poles and the tumor centre. Histological examination found more than 80% viable tumor cells in every tumor sample. Each fresh piece of tumor and adjacent tissue was cut in two, with one half stored in RNAlater at -80 degrees C and the other half sent for histology.

The rearranged chain carries TRBV19 and TRBJ2-6, and possibly TRBD2, on 6 matching bases. This TCR derives from a woman aged 55-69 years with primary liver carcinoma and hepatitis B virus infection. Sample: liver tumor tissue from sampling region 3. The cell subset or site label, as the study defines it: tumor region T3, left-lateral pole. The CDR3 sequence is CASRSGAGANVLTF. The DNA reads TGTGCCAGTAGATCGGGGGCTGGGGCCAACGTCCTGACTTTC.